This TCR beta chain is from a study of PD-1 blockade in classical Hodgkin lymphoma. Whole-study findings and limits: Newly diagnosed and completely responding patients shared comparable baseline diversity.

All patients relapsed after autologous stem cell transplantation, and brentuximab vedotin exposure varied. The CDR3 runs 20 residues. The V end lost 1 base, the J end lost 2 bases, and 27 bases lay between the germline ends. Per germline, CDR1 GTSNPN and CDR2 SVGIG (reference sequence). Profiled with immunoSEQ multiplex PCR; TCRdb holds only in-frame clones, not every one. The repertoire holds around 20,000 clones, with around 65% as singletons. With regard to this clone: Its specificity is unknown.

The sequence came from a human donor with classical Hodgkin lymphoma. The source material was peripheral blood mononuclear cells (PBMCs), sampled at baseline. The chain carries TRBV30 and TRBJ2-1; D may be TRBD2 (6 bases). The CDR3 DNA follows: TGTGCCTGGAGTGACCTGGCGGGGCGGCTCCCTGAACTGACCTACAATGAGCAGTTCTTC. Translated: CAWSDLAGRLPELTYNEQFF.